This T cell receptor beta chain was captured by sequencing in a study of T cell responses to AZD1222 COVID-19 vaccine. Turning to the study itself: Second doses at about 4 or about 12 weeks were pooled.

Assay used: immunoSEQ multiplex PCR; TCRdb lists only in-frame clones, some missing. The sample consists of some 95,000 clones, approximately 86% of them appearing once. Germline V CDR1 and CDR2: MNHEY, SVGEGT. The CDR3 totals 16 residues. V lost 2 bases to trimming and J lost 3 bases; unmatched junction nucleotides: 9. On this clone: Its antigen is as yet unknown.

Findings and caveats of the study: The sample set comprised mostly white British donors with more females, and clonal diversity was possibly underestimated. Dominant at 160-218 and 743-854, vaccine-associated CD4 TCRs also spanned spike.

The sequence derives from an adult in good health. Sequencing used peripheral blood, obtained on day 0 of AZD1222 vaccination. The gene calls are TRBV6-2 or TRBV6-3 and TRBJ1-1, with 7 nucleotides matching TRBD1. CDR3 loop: CASSYTSGGVDTEAFF. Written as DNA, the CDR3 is TGTGCCAGCAGTTACACCTCAGGGGGAGTGGACACTGAAGCTTTCTTT.